Here is one T cell receptor (beta chain) with its context. This sample was taken from a study of T cell responses to AZD1222 COVID-19 vaccine. Study-wide context: Samples with a second dose at about 4 or about 12 weeks were pooled together.

The data were produced by immunoSEQ multiplex PCR, yet TCRdb's version contains in-frame clones alone and is incomplete. The sample yields 95,000 to 100,000 clones, 87% seen once. This CDR3 is built from 15 residues. V lost 7 bases and J 0 bases, leaving 15 bases between the germline ends. The V gene's germline CDR1 is MDHEN and CDR2 SYDVKM. The genes are TRBV28 and TRBJ1-1, with D possibly matching TRBD1 (6 bases). Specimen: peripheral blood, collected on day 0 of AZD1222 vaccination. The TCR originated in an adult in good health. CDR3: CASTEADRLNTEAFF. CDR3 DNA: TGTGCCAGCACCGAAGCCGACAGGCTGAACACTGAAGCTTTCTTT.